This entry is about one T cell receptor (beta chain). Its antigen remains unidentified. The germline gives CDR1 SGHRS, CDR2 YFSETQ. The CDR3 has 13 amino acids. No DNA accompanies this entry. Method: immunoSEQ multiplex PCR; TCRdb's copy keeps in-frame clones and lacks some. Recorded for this sample: about 10,000 clones. The data are from a study of synovial regulatory T cells in juvenile arthritis. Study-wide results and caveats: Compared with other blood Treg cells, inflammation-associated Treg cells had reduced TCR diversity. Synovial Tregs shared more CDR3 sequences with iaTregs than other blood Tregs. iaTreg TCR repertoires were largely private across patients and partially overlapped synovial Teff and blood CPL.

The origin of this receptor is a donor younger than 30 with juvenile idiopathic arthritis. This chain connects TRBV5-1 to TRBJ2-7; TCRdb's D gene call, TRBD1, goes unchecked for lack of DNA. The sequenced sample consisted of Treg cells from blood. Subset meaning: remaining (HLA-DR-negative) circulating blood Treg cells. This chain's CDR3 is CASRQGQFYEQYF.